The 20 T cell receptor beta chains given below trace back to one sample, sequenced in a study of blood T cell repertoires in COVID-19. The assay was immunoSEQ multiplex PCR, and TCRdb's table has in-frame clones only and misses some. The sample carries about 190,000 clones, around 85% recorded once. The sample comprised PBMCs or T cells enriched from blood (not recorded which). The receptor source for this set is a woman in her 30s who had recovered from COVID-19.

The chain uses TRBV5-1 and TRBJ2-1; perhaps TRBD1 as D (5 bases). From germline, CDR1 is SGHRS and CDR2 YFSETQ. V lost 6 bases and J lost 6, with 19 bases in between. The CDR3 loop spans 15 amino acids. This CDR3 reads CASKSNRLKSNEQFF. The CDR3 nucleotides read TGCGCCAGCAAGTCTAACAGGTTGAAAAGCAATGAGCAGTTCTTC. The full variable domain, with the rest looked up from reference TRBV5-1 and TRBJ2-1, is KAGVTQTPRYLIKTRGQQVTLSCSPISGHRSVSWYQQTPGQGLQFLFEYFSETQRNKGNFPGRFSGRQFSNSRSEMNVSTLELGDSALYLCASKSNRLKSNEQFFGPGTRLTVL.

This sequence joins TRBV5-1 and TRBJ2-1; D not resolved. The V end was cut by 4 bases, the J end by 5 bases, with 16 bases between. From germline, CDR1 is SGHRS and CDR2 YFSETQ. This CDR3 region has 15 residues. The CDR3 DNA reads TGCGCCAGCAGCCCCGGCGAAACACTACACAATGAGCAGTTCTTC. Its protein is CASSPGETLHNEQFF.

The V and J genes are TRBV5-4 and TRBJ2-1; 7 bases are a match to TRBD1. The CDR3 consists of 14 residues. V lost 4 bases and J lost 6; bases outside the gene matches: 7. CDR1 and CDR2 (germline): SGHNT, YYREEE (reference sequence). This CDR3 reads CASSGDRVGNEQFF. CDR3 bases: TGTGCCAGCAGCGGTGACAGGGTAGGCAATGAGCAGTTCTTC.

This clone was counted once. V usage is TRBV5-1 and J usage is TRBJ2-7; D is possibly TRBD2 (7 bases). V dropped 0 bases and J dropped 2 bases, with 15 bases sitting between them. Germline V gene data show CDR1 as SGHRS and CDR2 as YFSETQ. The CDR3 totals 16 residues. CDR3 protein: CASSLAAGAGAYEQYV. DNA for the CDR3: TGCGCCAGCAGCTTGGCTGCGGGGGCGGGAGCCTACGAGCAGTACGTC.

This clone was counted a few times. CDR3 amino acids: CASRHRRQDNTEAFF. The CDR3 region has the DNA TGTGCCAGCAGGCACCGCCGACAGGATAACACTGAAGCTTTCTTT. The rearrangement links TRBV27 to TRBJ1-1; a weak D match, TRBD1 (6 bases). V lost 6 bases to trimming and J lost 2 bases, with 16 bases between them. Looked up from germline, CDR1 is MNHEY and CDR2 is SMNVEV (reference sequence). This CDR3 spans 15 amino acids.

The rearrangement uses TRBV6-2 or TRBV6-3 and TRBJ2-4, with D tentatively TRBD1 (6 bases). From germline, CDR1 is MNHEY and CDR2 SVGEGT. The CDR3 is 18 amino acids. Deletions cut 6 bases from V and 0 bases from J, with 21 bases between. The CDR3 nucleotides are TGTGCCAGCAGCTTACCCCTCTTCGGCAGGGGAGCCAAAAACATTCAGTACTTC. This codes for CASSLPLFGRGAKNIQYF.

The CDR3 DNA reads as TGTGCCAGCAGCCGTATCCCCGGGGTCTCTGGGGCCAACGTCCTGACTTTC. Encoded protein: CASSRIPGVSGANVLTF. This sequence joins TRBV7-2 and TRBJ2-6, with D perhaps TRBD2 (5 bases). The CDR3 sequence is 17 residues long. V gave up 5 bases and J gave up 0 bases, with 14 bases separating them. CDR1 is SGHTA and CDR2 is FQGNSA in the germline V gene.

The V and J genes are TRBV15 and TRBJ1-2; D remains unclear. Trimming left V 0 bases short and J 11 bases short, with 13 bases between. Germline CDR1 is LNHNV and CDR2 is YYDKDF (reference sequence). CDR3 length equals 13 residues. The CDR3: CATSRDFDSGYTF. The CDR3 DNA reads as TGTGCCACCAGCAGAGATTTTGACTCCGGGTACACCTTC. Full variable domain (missing parts from reference TRBV15 and TRBJ1-2): DAMVIQNPRYQVTQFGKPVTLSCSQTLNHNVMYWYQQKSSQAPKLLFHYYDKDFNNEADTPDNFQSRRPNTSFCFLDIRSPGLGDTAMYLCATSRDFDSGYTFGSGTRLTVV.

The gene calls are TRBV5-4 and TRBJ1-4; possible D gene TRBD1, 6 bases. The ends were cut back, 2 bases at V and 4 bases at J, with 12 bases in the middle. This CDR3 comprises 15 residues. Germline V lookup: CDR1 SGHNT, CDR2 YYREEE (reference sequence). The CDR3 DNA follows: TGTGCCAGCAGCTTAGGGGGAAGCATTAATGAAAAACTGTTTTTT. This codes for CASSLGGSINEKLFF. The full variable domain, in which reference TRBV5-4 and TRBJ1-4 provide the parts outside the CDR3, is ETGVTQSPTHLIKTRGQQVTLRCSSQSGHNTVSWYQQALGQGPQFIFQYYREEENGRGNFPPRFSGLQFPNYSSELNVNALELDDSALYLCASSLGGSINEKLFFGSGTQLSVL.

This chain connects TRBV9 to TRBJ1-5; D possibly corresponds to TRBD1 (6 bases). CDR1 is SGDLS, CDR2 YYNGEE, per germline. The CDR3 runs 18 residues. Deletions cut 0 bases from V and 3 bases from J, with 19 bases between. Here the CDR3 DNA reads TGTGCCAGCAGCGTAGGGGCGGGGGGCGGATCCGACAATCAGCCCCAGCATTTT. It is translated as CASSVGAGGGSDNQPQHF.

CDR3 DNA sequence: TGTGCCAGTAGTTATGAGGGTTCAAACTATGGCTACACCTTC. Residues: CASSYEGSNYGYTF. The V and J genes are TRBV19 and TRBJ1-2; D is unclear. The CDR3 has 14 amino acids. Germline V lookup: CDR1 LNHDA, CDR2 SQIVND (reference sequence). With 5 bases removed from V and 2 bases from J, the gap between germline ends came to 12 bases.

V and J are TRBV7-9 and TRBJ1-1, with D hard to call. CDR1 and CDR2 (germline): SEHNR, FQNEAQ (reference sequence). The CDR3 loop spans 13 amino acids. Trimming stripped 3 bases from V and 5 bases from J, with 10 bases between. The chain's CDR3 is CASSLRVGTEAFF. CDR3 bases: TGTGCCAGCAGCTTGAGGGTAGGGACTGAAGCTTTCTTT.

The rearrangement uses TRBV11-2 and TRBJ2-2, with D unresolved. The CDR3 extends over 15 amino acids. Germline values: CDR1 SGHAT, CDR2 FQNNGV. V was pared by 4 bases and J by 5 bases, with 14 bases between. The CDR3 reads CASSYGEGITGELFF. In nucleotides, the CDR3 is TGTGCCAGCAGCTATGGAGAAGGAATTACCGGGGAGCTGTTTTTT. Looking up the rest from reference TRBV11-2 and TRBJ2-2 gives the full variable domain: EAGVAQSPRYKIIEKRQSVAFWCNPISGHATLYWYQQILGQGPKLLIQFQNNGVVDDSQLPKDRFSAERLKGVDSTLKIQPAKLEDSAVYLCASSYGEGITGELFFGEGSRLTVL.

This chain links TRBV27 with TRBJ1-2; TRBD1 agrees at 9 bases. The CDR3 sequence is 14 residues long. Germline loops: CDR1 MNHEY, CDR2 SMNVEV (reference sequence). Germline trimming cut 6 bases from V and 4 bases from J; bases unmatched to any gene: 6. The CDR3 region is CASRPGQGPYGYTF. CDR3 bases: TGTGCCAGCAGACCGGGACAGGGTCCCTATGGCTACACCTTC.

V is TRBV28 and J is TRBJ1-6, with D perhaps matching TRBD1 (5 bases). V lost 7 bases and J lost 7, with 17 bases in between. Looked up from germline, CDR1 is MDHEN and CDR2 is SYDVKM. This CDR3 region has 15 residues. The CDR3, as DNA: TGTGCCAGCACCTTCCCCAGGGCCCGGAATTCACCCCTCCACTTT. Translated, it gives CASTFPRARNSPLHF.

The V and J genes are TRBV30 and TRBJ2-1, with 8 bases aligning to TRBD2. The germline V gene has CDR1 GTSNPN and CDR2 SVGIG (reference sequence). There are 16 residues in the CDR3. Trimming took 4 bases from V and 9 from J; bases not matched to a gene: 17. CDR3 loop: CAWTKARTSSGSEQFF. The CDR3 region has the DNA TGTGCCTGGACCAAAGCCCGGACTAGCTCGGGTAGTGAGCAGTTCTTC.

The chain combines TRBV5-1 with TRBJ1-3, with D unclear. V was clipped by 4 bases and J by 3 bases, with 11 bases between them. The CDR3 contains 14 residues. CDR1 and CDR2 from the germline V gene are SGHRS and YFSETQ. CDR3 DNA: TGCGCCAGCAGCGACAACTTTATTGGAAACACCATATATTTT. Translation gives CASSDNFIGNTIYF.

V and J are TRBV19 and TRBJ1-2; D ambiguous. The CDR3 spans 14 residues. V was cut by 4 bases and J by 4 bases, with 13 bases left in between. Looked up from germline, CDR1 is LNHDA and CDR2 is SQIVND (reference sequence). The CDR3 spells CASSNLVVPYGYTF. In DNA, the CDR3 is TGTGCCAGTAGTAACCTAGTGGTCCCCTATGGCTACACCTTC. Together with reference TRBV19 and TRBJ1-2, the CDR3 gives the full variable domain: DGGITQSPKYLFRKEGQNVTLSCEQNLNHDAMYWYRQDPGQGLRLIYYSQIVNDFQKGDIAEGYSVSREKKESFPLTVTSAQKNPTAFYLCASSNLVVPYGYTFGSGTRLTVV.

The J gene is TRBJ1-1, the V gene TRBV3-1 (or the pseudogene TRBV3-2), with 7 nucleotides matching TRBD1. CDR1 is LGHDT, CDR2 YNNKEL, per germline (reference sequence). The CDR3 sequence is 15 residues long. V trimming: 3 bases; J trimming: 4 bases; junction bases outside the gene matches: 8. The CDR3 here is CASSQARGRLTEAFF. CDR3 DNA sequence: TGTGCCAGCAGCCAGGCGAGGGGGCGGCTCACTGAAGCTTTCTTT.

This chain connects TRBV19 to TRBJ1-2; 8 bases agree with TRBD1. The CDR3 is 13 amino acids. V was pared by 5 bases and J by 4 bases, with 3 bases of the junction left unmatched. Per germline, CDR1 LNHDA and CDR2 SQIVND (reference sequence). In nucleotides, the CDR3 is TGTGCCAGTAGTGTCCAGGGGGCCTATGGCTACACCTTC. Translation gives CASSVQGAYGYTF.